This T cell receptor beta chain was captured by sequencing in a study of identical twins (dated by TCRdb to about 2016). About the investigation overall: TCR alpha and beta repertoires from monozygotic twins, unrelated adults of various ages and cord blood were deep-sequenced to test whether fetal clonotypes persist. To rule out contamination, replicate twin experiments were performed at different times with different library preparation protocols.

The CDR3 measures 13 amino acids from cysteine to phenylalanine. Just the 39-base CDR3 DNA is kept, in frame starting at base 1. Unmatched junction bases come to 2, with V trimmed by 6 bases and J by 0 bases. CDR1 DFQATT and CDR2 SNEGSKA were looked up in the germline V gene (reference sequence). What the work shows at the level of the full study, not this receptor alone: In monozygotic twins, out-of-frame TCR alpha sharing was systematically underestimated by recombination models, although the models agreed with sharing between unrelated individuals. Fewer insertions were carried by abundant cord blood beta clonotypes; a weaker similar trend was observed in young adult naive repertoires, while no such trend was observed in memory repertoires. Conclusions relied on cross-sectional statistical analysis, since the same donors could not be followed over many years. Compared with coincidental sharing between unrelated individuals, out-of-frame TCR alpha sequences shared between twins had an excess of sequences with low generation probability. A weaker excess of twin sharing was found in beta out-of-frame sequences because the signal-to-noise ratio was lowered by fewer shared sequences. Zero-insertion analyses could be partly confounded by invariant T cells such as MAIT and iNKT, although diverse VJ usage argued against such confounding for most clonotypes.

All donors were healthy Caucasians. The twin cohort comprised three pairs of female monozygotic twins, all aged roughly 18 to 30 years. Positive isolation kits from Invitrogen were used to isolate CD4+ and CD8+ T cell populations. Note on this clonotype: Its antigen specificity is not known. The record has no base qualities; no much larger clone is one base away.

Library preparation employed 5' RACE. The listed sequencing device is Illumina HiSeq 2000. Template switching introduced a universal primer binding site; the final cDNA contained a unique molecular identifier, enabling accurate counting of TCR cDNA molecules. Specific primers in the conserved constant-segment region were used to synthesize first-strand cDNA for TCR alpha and beta chains. To control for contamination, every cDNA library carried two barcodes: a SMART-Mk sample barcode plus Illumina barcodes. TruSeq adapter sequences along with Illumina sample barcodes were introduced in two successive PCR steps. The Illumina HiSeq platform was used with custom primers to sequence TCR alpha and beta cDNA libraries. Per the original workflow: Raw reads were processed with MiGEC to extract unique molecular identifiers, and MiXCR was used to determine CDR3 positions. Recombination models were inferred per individual with the repgenHMM and IGoR tools using an EM algorithm. The tcR package in R was used for shared clonotype analysis, with sharing normalized by the product of cloneset sizes. To study raw recombination free of thymic and clonal selection effects, out-of-frame nonproductive sequences were analyzed. In-frame beta chains were kept once TCRdb had trimmed the public reads at Q25 with fastp and called clones with MiXCR. Every CDR3 protein is listed once, alongside the most common genes and DNA of its rows. The V and J calls, along with clone size, are taken from TCRdb and not from the paper's own processing. This sample is represented by a few hundred thousand distinct CDR3 sequences; roughly a quarter of them were singletons. The ten most abundant clones make up 2.5% to 3.5% of the sample.

This same sample was also taken into another study, of T cells expressing NK-cell markers. Drawing on the second study: In sorted CD3+CD56+NKG2C+, CD3+CD56+NKG2C- and CD3+CD56-NKG2C+ T-cell subsets from several donors, TCR beta-chain repertoires were profiled. Of the eight sequenced donors, seven were found to be HCMV-seropositive and one was found to be HCMV-seronegative. To restrict sorting to alphabetaTCR-expressing T cells, an anti-gammadeltaTCR antibody was added in several experiments. In six donors, the dominant CD3+CD56+NKG2C+ clonotypes were found to rank among the top 10 CD8+ clonotypes and to make up about 1.0-8% of CD8+ T cells. Those dominant clonotypes were again the most abundant among CD3+CD56-NKG2C+ cells in four donors, at about 25-60.1%. Whether the expanded NKG2C-expressing T cell clones were specific for HCMV antigens was left unclear. The study sequenced eight donors, all healthy volunteers chosen at random: three men and five women. To determine HCMV serostatus, a commercial ELISA kit was used to detect HCMV-specific IgG in serum. MIGEC handled demultiplexing of the reads and grouping by UMI, while MiTCR was used to assemble and quantify clonotypes. To remove erroneous sequences, TCR cDNA sequences were retained only when supported by two or more reads. The tcR package was used for downstream repertoire analysis, and clonotypes were matched across fractions by CDR3 nucleotide sequence plus V segment. VDJmatch was used to annotate antigen specificity against VDJdb, with one amino acid substitution in CDR3 permitted.

The sequence was collected from a young woman in good health. The chain employs TRBV20-1 and TRBJ2-7, with 10 central nucleotides matching TRBD2. The sequenced sample consisted of CD4+ T cells sorted from blood. The CDR3 has the sequence CSAASGSSYEQYF. The base sequence is TGCAGTGCCGCTAGCGGGAGCTCCTACGAGCAGTACTTC.